This T cell receptor beta chain was sequenced during a study of T cell responses to AZD1222 COVID-19 vaccine. Broader study findings: Unmutated variant regions are reportedly targeted by nearly half of spike-specific TCRs. Seropositive at baseline were only a handful of AZD1222 recipients. Clonal diversity was possibly underestimated; the donors were predominantly white British and more often female.

Sequencing was performed with immunoSEQ multiplex PCR; in TCRdb, only in-frame clones are kept and a portion is missing. The data show some 40,000 clones, around three quarters seen once. With respect to this clone: Antigen: not known.

V shed 0 bases, J shed 5 bases, and the junction held 16 bases outside the gene matches. CDR1 is SGHAT and CDR2 is FQNNGV in the germline V gene. The CDR3 is 19 residues long. The receptor was isolated from an adult in good health. The sequencing here drew on peripheral blood, taken on day 0 of AZD1222 vaccination. This rearrangement joins TRBV11-2 to TRBJ2-5; 9 bases line up with TRBD1. This chain's CDR3 is CASSLDSLSQGAISETQYF. In DNA form, the CDR3 reads TGTGCCAGCAGCTTAGATTCATTATCACAGGGGGCGATTAGTGAGACCCAGTACTTC.